The 19 T cell receptor beta chains reported below all come from one sample, sequenced in a study of CD8 T cells in ankylosing spondylitis. Findings and caveats of the study: Seemingly characteristic of ankylosing spondylitis blood was a TCR beta motif consisting of eight highly homologous variants.

These receptors have no known antigen. One entry per CDR3 protein results from TCRdb running MiXCR on the 5' RACE reads. This table has about 840,000 distinct CDR3 sequences, about 10% appearing once. The sequenced sample consisted of blood, either unsorted or a sorted T cell fraction (not recorded which). These TCRs come from a male donor with ankylosing spondylitis.

This clonotype turned up a few times. V and J are TRBV7-2 and TRBJ2-7; 11 bases are shared with TRBD1. V lost 3 bases to trimming and J lost 2 bases; unmatched junction nucleotides: 3. CDR3 length: 15 amino acids. CDR1 is SGHTA, CDR2 FQGNSA, per germline. The CDR3 region has the DNA TGTGCCAGCAGCTTGGACAGGGGGCGAACCTACGAGCAGTACTTC. Translated: CASSLDRGRTYEQYF.

The chain combines TRBV5-6 with TRBJ2-3, with D tentatively TRBD1 or TRBD2 (5 bases each). Germline V lookup: CDR1 SGHDT, CDR2 YYEEEE. Trimming took off 6 bases at V and 6 bases at J, with 20 bases between the two ends. This CDR3 has 15 residues. The CDR3, as DNA: TGTGCCAGCATATCCACTGGGGGTCAGCTGGATACGCAGTATTTT. This gives the protein CASISTGGQLDTQYF.

In this sample, this clonotype turned up a few times. The chain has TRBV7-2 and TRBJ2-7; TRBD2 matches at 11 bases. The V gene end was trimmed by 1 base and the J gene end by 2 bases; junction bases not matched to a gene: 4. The CDR3 covers 16 residues. Looked up from germline, CDR1 is SGHTA and CDR2 is FQGNSA. The CDR3 DNA reads TGTGCCAGCAGCTTAGTGACTAGCGGGATCCCCTACGAGCAGTACTTC. Encoded protein: CASSLVTSGIPYEQYF.

This clonotype came up a few times. This chain uses TRBV7-2 with TRBJ1-5, with D unclear. Trimming stripped 1 base from V and 3 bases from J, with 7 bases between. Germline values: CDR1 SGHTA, CDR2 FQGNSA. The CDR3 totals 14 residues. The CDR3 DNA reads as TGTGCCAGCAGCTTAGTACGGATCAATCAGCCCCAGCATTTT. Its protein is CASSLVRINQPQHF.

This clonotype showed up many times. V gene TRBV20-1 combines with J gene TRBJ2-1, with D possibly TRBD2 on 6 matching bases. V lost 4 bases to trimming and J lost 2 bases, with 9 bases between them. The CDR3 is 13 residues long. Germline CDR1 reads DFQATT; CDR2 reads SNEGSKA (reference sequence). Here the CDR3 DNA reads TGCAGTGCTACGGGAGACCCCTACAATGAGCAGTTCTTC. Its translation: CSATGDPYNEQFF.

This clonotype has more than one count but fewer than ten. The CDR3 bases are TGTGCCAGCAGTTTACGTCAGGGCAGCGGGGATACGCAGTATTTT. This gives the protein CASSLRQGSGDTQYF. The chain employs TRBV28 and TRBJ2-3; D might be TRBD2 (6 bases). Trimming removed 2 bases from V and 6 bases from J, with 15 bases in between. Germline values: CDR1 MDHEN, CDR2 SYDVKM. CDR3 size: 15 residues.

The chain is built from TRBV18 and TRBJ2-7; D might be TRBD1 (5 bases). V gave up 3 bases and J gave up 6 bases, with 15 bases separating them. Germline V CDR1 and CDR2: KGHSH, LQKENI. This CDR3 has 14 amino acids. The chain's CDR3 is CASSPNRIFGEQYF. CDR3 in DNA: TGTGCCAGCTCACCCAACAGGATTTTCGGCGAGCAGTACTTC.

The chain is built from TRBV7-2 and TRBJ2-3; 10 nucleotides agree with TRBD2. Trimming removed 2 bases from V and 0 bases from J; junction bases left unmatched: 5. Germline CDR1 SGHTA, CDR2 FQGNSA. The CDR3 is 17 amino acids. The CDR3 coding sequence is TGTGCCAGCAGCTTAAAAGCGGGGGGGTTCAGCACAGATACGCAGTATTTT. It is translated as CASSLKAGGFSTDTQYF.

Here the CDR3 reads CASSKAGPEPPSKNEQFF. The CDR3 DNA reads as TGTGCCAGCAGCAAAGCGGGGCCGGAGCCCCCTTCGAAAAATGAGCAGTTCTTC. The J gene is TRBJ2-1, the V gene TRBV21-1; whether TRBD1, the table's D call, matches the DNA was not checked. TRBV21-1 is a pseudogene locus. The CDR3 length is 18 residues.

This clonotype came up a few times. The rearrangement links TRBV12-3 or TRBV12-4 to TRBJ1-4; D is uncertain. The V end was cut by 6 bases, the J end by 4 bases, with 12 bases between. The CDR3 runs to 14 residues. CDR3 bases: TGTGCCAGCAGGGGGTATCAGTTTAATGAAAAACTGTTTTTT. Translating it yields CASRGYQFNEKLFF.

This clonotype has a handful of counts. The chain uses TRBV20-1 and TRBJ1-6; maybe TRBD1 (5 bases). Germline V gives CDR1 DFQATT, CDR2 SNEGSKA (reference sequence). This CDR3 comprises 14 residues. The V end lost 6 bases, the J end lost 4 bases, and 13 bases lay between the germline ends. The CDR3 loop is CSALSGTYNSPLHF. CDR3 sequence (DNA): TGCAGTGCCCTCTCCGGGACTTATAATTCACCCCTCCACTTT.

This clonotype appeared a few times. The V and J genes are TRBV6-1 and TRBJ2-7, with 8 bases aligning to TRBD2. V lost 8 bases and J lost 1; bases outside the gene matches: 7. CDR3 length: 14 amino acids. Germline V gene data show CDR1 as MNHNS and CDR2 as SASEGT. The CDR3 nucleotides read TGTGCCAGCTGGTCTGCGGGAGGTTCCTACGAGCAGTACTTC. Translating it yields CASWSAGGSYEQYF.

This clonotype turned up a few times. The chain couples TRBV6-2 or TRBV6-3 to TRBJ1-5; 8 bases are shared with TRBD1. The CDR3 covers 18 residues. Germline V gene data show CDR1 as MNHEY and CDR2 as SVGEGT. The J segment lost 0 bases and the V segment lost 10 bases, leaving 17 bases of the junction unmatched. The CDR3 DNA reads as TGTGCCACACGCATCGCTCCGGGACAGGTTTATAGCAATCAGCCCCAGCATTTT. Translating it yields CATRIAPGQVYSNQPQHF.

In its sample, this clonotype was seen many times. The V gene is TRBV29-1, the J gene TRBJ2-7, with TRBD1 identical over 9 bases. Germline assignment: CDR1 SQVTM and CDR2 ANQGSEA. Trimming took 6 bases from V and 9 from J; bases not matched to a gene: 9. There are 12 residues in the CDR3. For the CDR3, the DNA is TGCAGCGTGGCGGGACAGGGACTCGGGCAGTACTTC. This codes for CSVAGQGLGQYF.

The sample holds a few counts of this clonotype. This chain uses TRBV20-1 with TRBJ2-7; D not certain. Germline V lookup: CDR1 DFQATT, CDR2 SNEGSKA (reference sequence). CDR3 size: 14 residues. V was trimmed by 5 bases and J by 2 bases, leaving 16 bases between them. CDR3 nucleotides: TGCAGTGCTCACTGGGCAGGAAAAACCTACGAGCAGTACTTC. This sequence encodes CSAHWAGKTYEQYF.

This clonotype has just one count. This chain links TRBV18 with TRBJ2-2, with no clear D. Trimming left V 2 bases short and J 1 base short, with 11 bases between. CDR3 length equals 16 residues. Per germline, CDR1 KGHSH and CDR2 LQKENI. The CDR3: CASSPFRLENTGELFF. The CDR3, as DNA: TGTGCCAGCTCACCATTTAGGCTGGAGAACACCGGGGAGCTGTTTTTT.

This clonotype has only a few counts. The rearrangement links TRBV5-6 to TRBJ2-1; D possibly corresponds to TRBD1 (6 bases). V dropped 0 bases and J dropped 9 bases, with 10 bases sitting between them. The CDR3 is made up of 13 amino acids. Germline V CDR1 and CDR2: SGHDT, YYEEEE. The CDR3 DNA reads as TGTGCCAGCAGCTTGGCGGTCAGGGGTGAGCAGTTCTTC. Its translation: CASSLAVRGEQFF.

This chain uses TRBV28 with TRBJ2-7; D is undetermined. Trimming removed 7 bases at V and 4 bases at J, with 14 bases between. The CDR3 covers 13 residues. From germline, CDR1 is MDHEN and CDR2 SYDVKM. CDR3 sequence (DNA): TGTGCCAGCACCCGAAGTAGGGCATACGAGCAGTACTTC. This gives the protein CASTRSRAYEQYF. Full variable domain (remainder filled in from reference TRBV28 and TRBJ2-7): DVKVTQSSRYLVKRTGEKVFLECVQDMDHENMFWYRQDPGLGLRLIYFSYDVKMKEKGDIPEGYSVSREKKERFSLILESASTNQTSMYLCASTRSRAYEQYFGPGTRLTVT.

This clonotype showed up many times. The chain combines TRBV7-9 with TRBJ2-3; D unclear. Trimming removed 5 bases from V and 6 bases from J, with 3 bases in between. Germline-derived CDR1 and CDR2 are SEHNR and FQNEAQ (reference sequence). This CDR3 is 10 amino acids long. The CDR3 here is CASSLDTQYF. The CDR3 coding sequence is TGTGCCAGCAGCCTGGATACGCAGTATTTT.